The 26 T cell receptor beta chains listed next were all sequenced from one sample in a study of T cells in Graves' hyperthyroidism and ophthalmopathy. What was amplified from RNA transcripts were TCR beta CDR3 regions. Primed by the HTBI set, a first-round RT-PCR was run on the TCR CDR3. TCRdb itself ran the multiplex PCR reads through MiXCR, one entry per CDR3 protein. The top ten clones hold less than 15% of a sample with fewer than 550,000 distinct CDR3 sequences, 15% to 19% of them seen once. The sequencing sample was made of blood. The receptors shown here come from a woman between 18 and 29 years old with Graves' hyperthyroidism.

Many counts were recorded for this clonotype. The chain has TRBV28 and TRBJ2-3; 9 bases match TRBD2. This CDR3 is built from 18 residues. Per germline, CDR1 MDHEN and CDR2 SYDVKM. After removal of 5 bases from V and 4 bases from J, the junction contained 16 bases not matched to a gene. In DNA form, the CDR3 reads TGTGCCAGCAGTGGGCAGGGCGGGGGGGAATGGTCCCCAGATACGCAGTATTTT. It yields the protein CASSGQGGGEWSPDTQYF.

This clonotype was detected a few times. This chain uses TRBV27 with TRBJ1-1; D ambiguous. CDR3 size: 14 residues. Trimming removed 3 bases from V and 6 bases from J, with 14 bases in between. Germline assignment: CDR1 MNHEY and CDR2 SMNVEV (reference sequence). CDR3 DNA: TGTGCCAGCAGTTTCTCCCCGAGGGTGGCTGAAGCTTTCTTT. The encoded protein is CASSFSPRVAEAFF.

This chain connects TRBV4-1 to TRBJ2-1; D call uncertain. Trimming stripped 1 base from V and 3 bases from J, with 16 bases between. Germline values: CDR1 MGHRA, CDR2 YSYEKL. There are 17 residues in the CDR3. The CDR3 nucleotides are TGCGCCAGCAGCCAAGTTTATGCCCCCCAGGACTACAATGAGCAGTTCTTC. This encodes CASSQVYAPQDYNEQFF.

This clonotype was seen ten or more times. V and J are TRBV7-8 and TRBJ1-1; D gene ambiguous. Trimming left V 3 bases short and J 1 base short, with 15 bases between. Germline values: CDR1 SGHVS, CDR2 FQNEAQ. CDR3 size: 16 residues. The CDR3, as DNA: TGTGCCAGCAGCTTCCCTCTGCGGCGTAGGAACACTGAAGCTTTCTTT. As protein: CASSFPLRRRNTEAFF.

This clonotype was seen at least ten times. V is TRBV11-1 and J is TRBJ2-1; no reliable D call. The germline V gene has CDR1 SGHAT and CDR2 FQDESV (reference sequence). Trimming removed 0 bases at V and 0 bases at J, with 12 bases between. The CDR3 extends over 17 amino acids. DNA of the CDR3: TGTGCCAGCAGCTTAGCGCGCTCCCGAAGCTCCTACAATGAGCAGTTCTTC. This gives the protein CASSLARSRSSYNEQFF. The variable domain in full, with the rest retrieved from reference TRBV11-1 and TRBJ2-1, is EAEVAQSPRYKITEKSQAVAFWCDPISGHATLYWYRQILGQGPELLVQFQDESVVDDSQLPKDRFSAERLKGVDSTLKIQPAELGDSAMYLCASSLARSRSSYNEQFFGPGTRLTVL.

This clonotype showed up many times. This chain joins TRBV7-2 and TRBJ2-7; a weak D match, TRBD2 (5 bases). V lost 4 bases, J lost 2 bases, and 15 bases lay in between. There are 15 residues in the CDR3. CDR1 is SGHTA and CDR2 is FQGNSA in the germline V gene. The CDR3 sequence is CASSSQGTGTYEQYF. The CDR3 region has the DNA TGTGCCAGCAGCTCCCAAGGAACGGGGACCTACGAGCAGTACTTC.

This clonotype was recorded many times. The genes are TRBV12-3 or TRBV12-4 and TRBJ1-1, with D perhaps TRBD1 (6 bases). Trimming took off 7 bases at V and 1 base at J, with 16 bases between the two ends. CDR3 length: 15 residues. The CDR3 region has the DNA TGTGCCAGCACCCGCGGGGCGACAGGGAACACTGAAGCTTTCTTT. Translation: CASTRGATGNTEAFF.

This clonotype was recorded many times. The chain uses TRBV28 and TRBJ1-2; TRBD1 aligns across 8 bases. This CDR3 is 12 amino acids long. The germline V gene has CDR1 MDHEN and CDR2 SYDVKM. V gave up 7 bases and J gave up 8 bases; unmatched junction bases: 6. This chain's CDR3 is CASTPDRDGYTF. CDR3 in DNA: TGTGCCAGCACCCCGGACAGGGACGGCTACACCTTC.

This clonotype has only a few counts. The CDR3 protein is CASSLTETGAYEQYF. The CDR3 coding sequence is TGTGCCAGCAGTCTAACCGAGACAGGGGCCTACGAGCAGTACTTC. The rearrangement links TRBV27 to TRBJ2-7, with 8 bases that match TRBD1. Germline V CDR1 and CDR2: MNHEY, SMNVEV (reference sequence). The CDR3 extends over 15 amino acids. V shed 5 bases and J 2 bases; nucleotides not matched to a gene: 8.

Ten or more counts support this clonotype. The genes are TRBV4-2 and TRBJ2-5; 12 nucleotides agree with TRBD2. The length of the CDR3 is 17 residues. V lost 1 base to trimming and J lost 3 bases; unmatched junction nucleotides: 6. Germline V lookup: CDR1 LGHNA, CDR2 YNFKEQ. CDR3 sequence reads: CASSQAASGGAEETQYF. CDR3 coding DNA: TGTGCCAGCAGCCAAGCGGCTAGCGGGGGGGCTGAAGAGACCCAGTACTTC.

This clonotype was seen many times. The chain couples TRBV7-9 to TRBJ1-1; D unclear. The CDR3 totals 15 residues. The germline CDR1 and CDR2 sequences are SEHNR and FQNEAQ (reference sequence). Trimming took 0 bases from V and 1 from J, leaving 9 bases between them. CDR3 in DNA: TGTGCCAGCAGCTTAGCTGGTAGGTCGAACACTGAAGCTTTCTTT. Translating it yields CASSLAGRSNTEAFF.

This clonotype was seen at least ten times. The rearrangement joins TRBV27 to TRBJ1-2; D is unclear. The CDR3 is made up of 14 amino acids. The V gene's germline CDR1 is MNHEY and CDR2 SMNVEV (reference sequence). The ends were cut back, 3 bases at V and 8 bases at J, with 16 bases in the middle. The CDR3 protein is CASSFLTGISGYTF. In DNA, the CDR3 is TGTGCCAGCAGTTTCCTGACCGGGATCTCGGGCTACACCTTC.

There are many counts of this clonotype. The CDR3 protein is CASSQVGGSQSFQPQHF. The CDR3 DNA reads TGCGCCAGCAGCCAAGTGGGGGGCAGCCAAAGCTTTCAGCCCCAGCATTTT. The V and J genes are TRBV4-1 and TRBJ1-5, with D possibly being TRBD1 (6 bases). The CDR3 extends over 17 amino acids. Germline V gives CDR1 MGHRA, CDR2 YSYEKL. V was clipped by 1 base and J by 6 bases, with 19 bases between them.

This clonotype came up many times. The J gene is TRBJ1-3, the V gene TRBV11-2; D unresolved. The CDR3 is 14 residues long. V was shortened by 10 bases and J by 2 bases, with 15 bases between the two germline ends. Germline lookup yields CDR1 SGHAT and CDR2 FQNNGV. CDR3 region: CATALGGPGNTIYF. The CDR3 coding sequence is TGTGCCACCGCCTTGGGAGGGCCTGGAAACACCATATATTTT. Full variable domain (outside the CDR3, taken from reference TRBV11-2 and TRBJ1-3): EAGVAQSPRYKIIEKRQSVAFWCNPISGHATLYWYQQILGQGPKLLIQFQNNGVVDDSQLPKDRFSAERLKGVDSTLKIQPAKLEDSAVYLCATALGGPGNTIYFGEGSWLTVV.

This clonotype was counted ten times or more. V usage is TRBV18 and J usage is TRBJ2-7; TRBD1 might be the D (5 bases). The CDR3 runs 14 residues. The germline gives CDR1 KGHSH, CDR2 LQKENI. The germline V and J ends were trimmed by 3 bases and 3 bases, with 12 bases remaining between them. The CDR3 coding sequence is TGTGCCAGCTCACCGGGCAGGGCTGTCTACGAGCAGTACTTC. It translates to CASSPGRAVYEQYF. The variable domain in full, with the rest retrieved from reference TRBV18 and TRBJ2-7, is NAGVMQNPRHLVRRRGQEARLRCSPMKGHSHVYWYRQLPEEGLKFMVYLQKENIIDESGMPKERFSAEFPKEGPSILRIQQVVRGDSAAYFCASSPGRAVYEQYFGPGTRLTVT.

Remarks on this clonotype: One end of the junction is discordant with germline, which a read error may explain. In DNA form, the CDR3 reads TGTGCCAGCAGCCAAAGCCCCACGGGGGGGTACCAAGAGACCCAGTACTTC. This sequence encodes CASSQSPTGGYQETQYF. This chain connects TRBV4-1 to TRBJ2-5; 8 nucleotides line up with TRBD2. Germline CDR1 MGHRA, CDR2 YSYEKL. The CDR3 spans 17 residues.

This clonotype was counted only a few times. The chain has TRBV7-2 and TRBJ2-7; a weak D match, TRBD2 (6 bases). This CDR3 spans 15 amino acids. Trimming left V 0 bases short and J 6 bases short, with 15 bases between. CDR1 is SGHTA, CDR2 FQGNSA, per germline. CDR3 protein: CASSLAGTAPSEQYF. The CDR3 DNA sequence: TGTGCCAGCAGCTTAGCCGGGACTGCCCCCTCCGAGCAGTACTTC. The full variable domain, with the rest looked up from reference TRBV7-2 and TRBJ2-7, is GAGVSQSPSNKVTEKGKDVELRCDPISGHTALYWYRQSLGQGLEFLIYFQGNSAPDKSGLPSDRFSAERTGGSVSTLTIQRTQQEDSAVYLCASSLAGTAPSEQYFGPGTRLTVT.

On this clonotype: This sequence may be a read error, since a much larger clone differs from it by one base. The chain is built from TRBV20-1 and TRBJ2-7; D gene unclear. This CDR3 is 13 amino acids long. V lost 3 bases, J lost 2 bases, and 11 bases lay in between. Germline V gene data show CDR1 as DFQATT and CDR2 as SNEGSKA (reference sequence). Written as DNA, the CDR3 is TGCAGTGCTAGTAGGAACACCACCTACGAGCAGTACTTC. Amino acids: CSASRNTTYEQYF.

The V and J genes are TRBV14 and TRBJ2-3, with D maybe TRBD1 (6 bases). CDR1 SGHDN and CDR2 FVKESK come from the germline V gene. The CDR3 consists of 20 residues. V was trimmed by 3 bases and J by 4 bases, leaving 29 bases between them. This CDR3 reads CASSHTTVNLGQGSSDTQYF. CDR3 bases: TGTGCCAGCAGCCATACGACAGTGAACTTGGGGCAGGGGAGTTCAGATACGCAGTATTTT.

At least ten counts were recorded for this clonotype. The V gene is TRBV5-1, the J gene TRBJ1-2; 7 bases match TRBD1. Germline V gene data show CDR1 as SGHRS and CDR2 as YFSETQ. Losses at the gene ends were 3 bases for V and 4 bases for J; bases not matched to a gene: 6. This CDR3 contains 14 residues. The CDR3 bases are TGCGCCAGCAGCTCACCGGGACAGACCTATGGCTACACCTTC. It is translated as CASSSPGQTYGYTF.

This clonotype appeared a few times. The CDR3 nucleotides read TGTGCCAGCAGCCCCCTTCGAAACGCGGGGGGGCTAGAAACCTACAATGAGCAGTTCTTC. Amino acids: CASSPLRNAGGLETYNEQFF. The chain links TRBV7-3 to TRBJ2-1; 9 bases are shared with TRBD2. V dropped 5 bases and J dropped 2; count of bases not matched to a gene: 19. This CDR3 spans 20 amino acids. The V gene's germline CDR1 is SGHTA and CDR2 FQGTGA.

There are many counts of this clonotype. The V call is TRBV27, the J call TRBJ2-7; D remains ambiguous. The V end was cut by 8 bases, the J end by 1 base, with 18 bases between. The CDR3 consists of 15 residues. Per germline, CDR1 MNHEY and CDR2 SMNVEV (reference sequence). The CDR3 region is CASGRTDVASYEQYF. The CDR3, as DNA: TGTGCCAGCGGCAGGACGGACGTAGCATCCTACGAGCAGTACTTC.

This clonotype was seen repeatedly, ten times or more. The chain employs TRBV24-1 and TRBJ2-5; perhaps TRBD2 as D (5 bases). CDR1 is KGHDR, CDR2 SFDVKD, per germline. The CDR3 has 13 residues. Deletions cut 4 bases from V and 9 bases from J, with 14 bases between. The CDR3 here is CATSDYRGPSQYF. The DNA for the CDR3 is TGTGCCACCAGTGACTACAGAGGGCCCTCCCAGTACTTC.

V usage is TRBV7-3 and J usage is TRBJ1-3, with D uncertain. The CDR3 covers 15 residues. Trimming left V 5 bases short and J 0 bases short, with 11 bases between. The germline V gene encodes CDR1 SGHTA and CDR2 FQGTGA. CDR3 loop: CASSPGEISGNTIYF. The CDR3 DNA follows: TGTGCCAGCAGCCCCGGGGAGATCTCTGGAAACACCATATATTTT.

This clonotype has at least ten counts. This chain uses TRBV29-1 with TRBJ2-7, with 7 positions matching TRBD1. The CDR3 sequence is 14 residues long. Unmatched junction bases numbered 15, after V lost 7 bases and J lost 6 bases. Germline values: CDR1 SQVTM, CDR2 ANQGSEA. Written as DNA, the CDR3 is TGCAGCGCGACTTCCGACAGGGCGATCAGCGAGCAGTACTTC. It specifies CSATSDRAISEQYF.

V is TRBV27 and J is TRBJ1-6, with D unclear. Germline values: CDR1 MNHEY, CDR2 SMNVEV (reference sequence). The CDR3 covers 12 residues. The V end lost 0 bases, the J end lost 14 bases, and 8 bases lay between the germline ends. CDR3 sequence: CASSLSGRALHF. DNA for the CDR3: TGTGCCAGCAGTTTATCTGGGAGGGCCCTCCACTTT.